This T cell receptor (beta chain) was identified in a study of shared clonotypes between healthy human individuals. Broader study findings: In having few donors, the study represented limited genetic and exposure-history diversity. What rarefaction showed was incomplete sorted-subset sequencing despite large depth.

Notes on this clone: Its matching antigen is unknown. This CDR3 is also generated by other DNA sequences in the sample.

The data were produced by immunoSEQ multiplex PCR, yet TCRdb's version contains in-frame clones alone and is incomplete. The table records 2.3 million or so clones, approximately 93% of them present only once. The germline V gene has CDR1 SGHNT and CDR2 YYREEE (reference sequence). V was trimmed by 0 bases and J by 4 bases, leaving 11 bases between them. CDR3 length: 15 residues. This chain joins TRBV5-4 and TRBJ2-1; the D gene is possibly TRBD1 (5 bases). Sequencing was performed on naive CD4+ T cells from PBMCs. This sample's subset: CD45RA+ positively selected. The receptor's source is a man younger than 35 in good health. Some clones in this sample may be carry-over from other donors' samples. The CDR3 DNA reads as TGTGCCAGCAGCTTGGCGCAGGGTTCTTACAATGAGCAGTTCTTC. It yields the protein CASSLAQGSYNEQFF.